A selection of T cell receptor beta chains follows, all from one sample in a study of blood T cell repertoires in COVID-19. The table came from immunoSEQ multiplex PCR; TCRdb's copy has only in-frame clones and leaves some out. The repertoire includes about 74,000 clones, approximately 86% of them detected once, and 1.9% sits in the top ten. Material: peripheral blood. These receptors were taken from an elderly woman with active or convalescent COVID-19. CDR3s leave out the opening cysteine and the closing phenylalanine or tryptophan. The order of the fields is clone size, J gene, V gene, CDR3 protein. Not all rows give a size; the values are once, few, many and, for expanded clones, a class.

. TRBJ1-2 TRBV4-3 ASSQERHRGGYT
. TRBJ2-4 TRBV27 ASNPGTGPGIQY
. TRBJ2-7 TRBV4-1 ASSQRGLDSYEQY
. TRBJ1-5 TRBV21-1 ASSKGLGSRDSSRRGDQPQH
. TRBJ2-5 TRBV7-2 ASSLAGGDETQY
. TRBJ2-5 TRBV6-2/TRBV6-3 ASSLTSGGGETQY
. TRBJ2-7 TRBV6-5 ASSYSGGTYEQY
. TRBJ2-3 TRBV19 AFVRADTQY
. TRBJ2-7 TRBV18 ASSPRDRGEQY
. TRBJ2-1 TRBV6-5 ARMAPQGYDEQF
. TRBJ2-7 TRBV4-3 ASSQGSVTEQY
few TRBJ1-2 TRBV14 ASSQDSGTGVGYT
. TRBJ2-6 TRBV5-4 ASTPPGGRSTGANVLT
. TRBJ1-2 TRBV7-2 ASSPSGGTRGYT
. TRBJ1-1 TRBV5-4 ASTEQGSVSEAF